A single sample is the source of the 15 T cell receptor beta chains below, sequenced in a study of shared clonotypes between healthy human individuals (TCRdb year 2020). The method was the immunoSEQ multiplex PCR assay. Drawn from immuneACCESS, this table holds only the in-frame rearrangements with V and J called that TCRdb kept. Clones are partly lost; checked studies trace under half to an unresolved V gene and leave the rest unexplained. The sample contains roughly 2 million clones, approximately 96% of them found a single time. The ten largest clones capture around 0.13% of the sample. Sample: naive CD4+ T cells sorted from blood. The sample's cell subset or site label is to be understood as: CD45RA+ positively selected. These receptors all come from a man aged 18 to 35 in good health.

About this clone: The same CDR3 can be traced to other DNA sequences in this sample. DNA of the CDR3: TGTGCCTGGAGTGTTCGGCAGGTTGAAAAACTGTTTTTT. This sequence encodes CAWSVRQVEKLFF. The chain is built from TRBV30 and TRBJ1-4, with no clear D. Looked up from germline, CDR1 is GTSNPN and CDR2 is SVGIG (reference sequence). Trimming took 0 bases from V and 7 from J, leaving 9 bases between them. This CDR3 has 13 amino acids. The full variable domain, completed using reference TRBV30 and TRBJ1-4, is SQTIHQWPATLVQPVGSPLSLECTVEGTSNPNLYWYRQAAGRGLQLLFYSVGIGQISSEVPQNLSASRPQDRQFILSSKKLLLSDSGFYLCAWSVRQVEKLFFGSGTQLSVL.

V and J are TRBV7-9 and TRBJ2-3; D perhaps matches TRBD1 (6 bases). The CDR3 is 15 amino acids. Trimming removed 4 bases from V and 4 bases from J, with 15 bases in between. Germline CDR1 reads SEHNR; CDR2 reads FQNEAQ (reference sequence). The CDR3: CASSWGPRGADTQYF. The CDR3 DNA reads as TGTGCCAGCAGCTGGGGGCCTCGGGGCGCAGATACGCAGTATTTT. Full variable domain (outside the CDR3, taken from reference TRBV7-9 and TRBJ2-3): DTGVSQNPRHKITKRGQNVTFRCDPISEHNRLYWYRQTLGQGPEFLTYFQNEAQLEKSRLLSDRFSAERPKGSFSTLEIQRTEQGDSAMYLCASSWGPRGADTQYFGPGTRLTVL.

The chain combines TRBV29-1 with TRBJ2-5, with no clear D. The CDR3 consists of 12 residues. V lost 4 bases to trimming and J lost 1 base, with 7 bases between them. CDR1 and CDR2 (germline): SQVTM, ANQGSEA. The CDR3 here is CSVATSQETQYF. The CDR3 nucleotides are TGCAGCGTTGCTACAAGCCAAGAGACCCAGTACTTC. Variable domain in full (rest from reference TRBV29-1 and TRBJ2-5): SAVISQKPSRDICQRGTSLTIQCQVDSQVTMMFWYRQQPGQSLTLIATANQGSEATYESGFVIDKFPISRPNLTFSTLTVSNMSPEDSSIYLCSVATSQETQYFGPGTRLLVL.

In this sample, this clone turned up once. The chain has TRBV28 and TRBJ1-1; D is perhaps TRBD1 (5 bases). The CDR3 spans 15 residues. Germline CDR1 and CDR2: MDHEN and SYDVKM. Trimming removed 6 bases at V and 5 bases at J, with 19 bases between. The CDR3 bases are TGTGCCAGCAGCTTAAAGGGTCTCTGGGGGACTGAAGCTTTCTTT. Its protein is CASSLKGLWGTEAFF.

The V and J genes are TRBV30 and TRBJ2-7, with D possibly being TRBD1 (6 bases). With 4 bases removed from V and 3 bases from J, the gap between germline ends came to 19 bases. Germline assignment: CDR1 GTSNPN and CDR2 SVGIG (reference sequence). The CDR3 spans 15 residues. The CDR3: CAWTKVAVRGYEQYF. Written as DNA, the CDR3 is TGTGCCTGGACGAAGGTAGCCGTCAGGGGCTACGAGCAGTACTTC.

CDR3 residues: CAWSAPGQGAKPQHF. For the CDR3, the DNA is TGTGCCTGGAGTGCGCCGGGACAGGGGGCCAAGCCCCAGCATTTT. The J gene is TRBJ1-5, the V gene TRBV30; 12 bases are shared with TRBD1. Trimming at V came to 1 base and at J to 8 bases, leaving 6 bases not matched to a gene. Germline assignment: CDR1 GTSNPN and CDR2 SVGIG (reference sequence). This CDR3 spans 15 amino acids.

V usage is TRBV27 and J usage is TRBJ2-7; D remains ambiguous. Per the germline V gene, CDR1 is MNHEY and CDR2 is SMNVEV (reference sequence). V gave up 5 bases and J gave up 0 bases, with 14 bases separating them. This CDR3 is built from 15 residues. Here the CDR3 reads CASSKRTPYSYEQYF. The CDR3 coding sequence is TGTGCCAGCAGTAAACGGACCCCATACTCCTACGAGCAGTACTTC.

The J gene is TRBJ1-3, the V gene TRBV5-1; D ambiguous. V was trimmed by 0 bases and J by 0 bases, leaving 7 bases between them. The CDR3 contains 15 residues. Germline values: CDR1 SGHRS, CDR2 YFSETQ. CDR3 in DNA: TGCGCCAGCAGCTTGGACCTACGCTCTGGAAACACCATATATTTT. Protein sequence: CASSLDLRSGNTIYF.

V usage is TRBV5-1 and J usage is TRBJ1-2; no clear D. Germline assignment: CDR1 SGHRS and CDR2 YFSETQ. CDR3 size: 13 residues. Trimming took off 0 bases at V and 12 bases at J, with 15 bases between the two ends. DNA for the CDR3: TGCGCCAGCAGCTTGGAAGGAACCCAGCTTCACACCTTC. Translation: CASSLEGTQLHTF.

The gene calls are TRBV10-3 and TRBJ1-2, with no clear D. The CDR3 is made up of 13 amino acids. The V gene lost 2 bases and the J gene lost 6 bases, with 10 bases spanning the gap. From germline, CDR1 is ENHRY and CDR2 SYGVKD. The CDR3 region has the DNA TGTGCCATCAGTGAGCATGGTGGAGATGGCTACACCTTC. It is translated as CAISEHGGDGYTF.

The table lists this clone with a count of one. The rearrangement uses TRBV30 and TRBJ1-6, with D maybe TRBD1 (5 bases). The CDR3 length is 13 residues. Germline V gene sequence: CDR1 GTSNPN, CDR2 SVGIG (reference sequence). V was shortened by 1 base and J by 11 bases, with 12 bases between the two germline ends. The CDR3 nucleotides are TGTGCCTGGAGTGGGGGGGGAGGGCCACCCCTCCACTTT. This codes for CAWSGGGGPPLHF. The full variable domain, with the rest looked up from reference TRBV30 and TRBJ1-6, is SQTIHQWPATLVQPVGSPLSLECTVEGTSNPNLYWYRQAAGRGLQLLFYSVGIGQISSEVPQNLSASRPQDRQFILSSKKLLLSDSGFYLCAWSGGGGPPLHFGNGTRLTVT.

The V call is TRBV6-5, the J call TRBJ1-1; D ambiguous. Germline V gene sequence: CDR1 MNHEY, CDR2 SVGAGI. V gave up 10 bases and J gave up 7 bases, with 10 bases separating them. There are 10 residues in the CDR3. CDR3 loop: CATWRLEAFF. CDR3 nucleotides: TGTGCCACCTGGAGGCTTGAAGCTTTCTTT.

The rearrangement joins TRBV2 to TRBJ2-7, with unresolved D. Trimming took 6 bases from V and 3 from J, leaving 18 bases between them. The CDR3 is 15 residues long. Germline-derived CDR1 and CDR2 are SNHLY and FYNNEI. The CDR3 coding sequence is TGTGCCAGCAGGCTTATAGAGGAAAACCGCTACGAGCAGTACTTC. The encoded protein is CASRLIEENRYEQYF.

The chain couples TRBV11-2 to TRBJ1-4; D remains ambiguous. CDR1 is SGHAT and CDR2 is FQNNGV in the germline V gene. Trimming cost V 1 base and J 12 bases, with 6 bases left between them. CDR3 size: 11 residues. The CDR3 region has the DNA TGTGCCAGCAGCTTAGGGATTGAACTGTTTTTT. Translated, it gives CASSLGIELFF.

The chain employs TRBV2 and TRBJ2-2, with 8 bases aligning to TRBD2. This CDR3 has 15 amino acids. The trim removed 3 bases at V and 3 bases at J, leaving 3 bases unmatched. In germline, CDR1 is SNHLY, CDR2 FYNNEI. The CDR3 DNA reads TGTGCCAGCAGTGAGGGACTAGTGTACACCGGGGAGCTGTTTTTT. Translating gives CASSEGLVYTGELFF.